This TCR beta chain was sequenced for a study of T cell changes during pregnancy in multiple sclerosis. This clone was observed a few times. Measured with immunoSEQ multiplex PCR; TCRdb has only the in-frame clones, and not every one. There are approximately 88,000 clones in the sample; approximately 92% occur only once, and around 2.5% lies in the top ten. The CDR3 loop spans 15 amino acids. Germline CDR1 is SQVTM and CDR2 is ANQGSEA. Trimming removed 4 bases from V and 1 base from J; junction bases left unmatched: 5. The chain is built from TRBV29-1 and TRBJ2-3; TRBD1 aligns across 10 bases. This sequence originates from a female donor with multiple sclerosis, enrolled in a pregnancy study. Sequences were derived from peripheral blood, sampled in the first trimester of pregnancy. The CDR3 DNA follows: TGCAGCGTTGTGGGGACAGGGGTTGGCACAGATACGCAGTATTTT. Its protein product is CSVVGTGVGTDTQYF.